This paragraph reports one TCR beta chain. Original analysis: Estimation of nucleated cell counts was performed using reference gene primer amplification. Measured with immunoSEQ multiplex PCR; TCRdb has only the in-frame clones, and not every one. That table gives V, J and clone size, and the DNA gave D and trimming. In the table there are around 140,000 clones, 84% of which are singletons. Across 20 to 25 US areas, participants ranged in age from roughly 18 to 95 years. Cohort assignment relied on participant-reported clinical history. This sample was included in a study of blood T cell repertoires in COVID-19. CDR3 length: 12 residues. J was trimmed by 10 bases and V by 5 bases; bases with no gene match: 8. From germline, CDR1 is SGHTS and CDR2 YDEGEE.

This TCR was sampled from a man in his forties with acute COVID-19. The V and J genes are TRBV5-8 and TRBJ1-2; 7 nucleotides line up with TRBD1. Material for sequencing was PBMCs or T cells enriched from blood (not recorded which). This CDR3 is CASSSDRSAYTF. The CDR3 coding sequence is TGTGCCAGCAGTTCGGACAGGAGTGCCTACACCTTC.